This T cell receptor (beta chain) was sequenced for a study of blood T cell repertoires in COVID-19 (dated by TCRdb to 2020 to 2022). With regard to the full study: Collaborator samples came from the United States, Italy and Spain and covered acute and convalescent phases of COVID-19. Samples came from the ongoing ImmuneRACE study (first 160 participants) plus 1,254 subjects from 6 global collaborators. Deeply sampled blood TCRbeta repertoires from subjects exposed to, actively infected with, or recovered from COVID-19 were included in the dataset. HLA class I and class II types, where available, came from metadata supplied by the sample provider rather than from assay-based typing. The repertoires were released in a freely available public database intended as a resource for research on the immune response to SARS-CoV-2. The prospective study material was composed of cDNA or gDNA derived from T cells, B-cell-depleted T cells, or PBMCs. A de-identified subject ID, COVID-19 status, age in years and sex were almost always included in the sample metadata. Findings and caveats that apply to the study as a whole: The quantity of clinical and demographic metadata differed by source and by participant and was supplied without curation.

This clone was counted a single time. This clone's antigen is unknown. The sample holds no much larger clone one base away, and base qualities are not on file. Collaborating institutions collected whole blood in K2EDTA tubes following their own protocols. Collaborator samples were shipped for TCRbeta analysis as frozen whole blood, isolated PBMCs, or DNA extracted from either sample type. V was cut back by 3 bases and J by 4 bases, leaving a gap of 18 bases between them. Per the germline V gene, SQVTM is the CDR1 and ANQGSEA is the CDR2. The CDR3 runs 15 amino acids, cysteine and phenylalanine included. The kept DNA is CDR3 alone, 45 bases in frame from the first base. The immunoSEQ Assay, a bias-controlled multiplex PCR, was used to amplify TCRbeta CDR3 regions from genomic DNA. Per the source publication's procedure: Within the assay, amplification of reference gene primers was used to estimate how many nucleated cells each sample contained. To quantify the absolute abundance of each unique TCRbeta CDR3 rearrangement, sequence reads were collapsed and filtered. For each sample, productive Simpson clonality was calculated as the square root of Simpson's diversity index across productive rearrangements. TCRdb carries this immuneACCESS record with in-frame sequences only. Its versions omit some clonotypes, under half of them owing to an unresolved V gene in the studies checked, with the rest unexplained. That table is the source of V, J and clone size, and D and trimming were worked out from the DNA. Present in this sample are under 95,000 clones, 70% to 90% of which were seen just once. The biggest ten clones account for over 4% of the sample.

Sequencing was performed on peripheral blood. The chain is encoded by TRBV29-1 joined to TRBJ1-2, with TRBD1 perhaps the D gene, on 5 matching bases. This sequence originates from a middle-aged man with acute or convalescent COVID-19. DNA sequence: TGCAGCGTTGAGTTCGGGCCGGGACTAAGCTATGGCTACACCTTC. This yields the protein CSVEFGPGLSYGYTF.